This T cell receptor (beta chain) comes out of a study of control samples from healthy donors and cancer patients. TCRdb's table, derived via immunoSEQ multiplex PCR, lists solely in-frame clones and lacks some. The table has 75,000 to 100,000 clones, more than 75% seen once. V was cut by 1 base and J by 6 bases, with 10 bases left in between. There are 14 residues in the CDR3. Germline assignment: CDR1 SNHLY and CDR2 FYNNEI. The source of this sequence is a man aged 55-75 years in good health. The source material was blood. This chain joins TRBV2 and TRBJ1-5; D gene uncertain. The DNA for the CDR3 is TGTGCCAGCAGTGAAGGGTCTGGTACTCAGCCCCAGCATTTT. Translated: CASSEGSGTQPQHF.